Listed below are T cell receptor beta chains from one sample, sequenced in a study of vaccination effects on CD4 cells after COVID-19. Method: immunoSEQ multiplex PCR; TCRdb's copy keeps in-frame clones and lacks some. The data hold tens of thousands of clones, with approximately 73% observed a single time. No antigens are known for them. The source material was CD4+ T cells from PBMCs cultured with HIV peptides, sampled before COVID-19 vaccination. Source of these receptors: a human donor who had a prior SARS-CoV-2 infection. Each CDR3 is given with its conserved first and last residue. The D gene is left open where the match is weak. Clone size appears in some rows only: once, few, many, or a class for an expanded clone.

TRBV7-2	TRBD1	-	TRBJ2-6	TGTGCCAGCAGTCGACAGGGTTTGTTCCGGGGGGCCAACGTCCTGACTTTC	CASSRQGLFRGANVLTF
TRBV7-2	TRBD1	once	TRBJ2-7	TGTGCCAGCAGCTCGACAGGGTTCGCCCACGAGCAGTACTTC	CASSSTGFAHEQYF
TRBV19	TRBD1	-	TRBJ1-6	TGTGCCAGTGTTAAAAGGACAGGTTACAATTCACCCCTCCACTTT	CASVKRTGYNSPLHF
TRBV5-1	TRBD2	-	TRBJ2-5	TGCGCCAGCAGCTTGGGGACTAGCGGATTCCAAGAGACCCAGTACTTC	CASSLGTSGFQETQYF
TRBV7-2	-	-	TRBJ2-1	TGTGCCAGCAGCTTGTCGGGACTCGAGCAGTTCTTC	CASSLSGLEQFF
TRBV6-6	-	-	TRBJ1-6	TGTGCCAGCAGTTACTTGGACCGAAGTTCACCCCTCCACTTT	CASSYLDRSSPLHF
TRBV4-3	-	-	TRBJ2-2	TGCGCCAGCAGCCAAGAGGGACTGCCCCAAACCGGGGAGCTGTTTTTT	CASSQEGLPQTGELFF
TRBV4-2	TRBD1	once	TRBJ2-7	TGTGCCAGCAGCCGAGGCGACGGACAGGGTTTTTACGAGCAGTACTTC	CASSRGDGQGFYEQYF
TRBV7-9	-	few	TRBJ2-3	TGTGCCAGCAGCTTAGCGGGCGCAGAAACAGATACGCAGTATTTT	CASSLAGAETDTQYF
TRBV4-2	-	-	TRBJ2-4	TGTGCCAGCAGCCAAGAGCCCCAACTAGTCGTTACGGCCAAAAACATTCAGTACTTC	CASSQEPQLVVTAKNIQYF
TRBV11-2	TRBD1	-	TRBJ1-2	TGTGCCAGCAGTTCACCCGGACAGGGGAAGGACTATGGCTACACCTTC	CASSSPGQGKDYGYTF
TRBV7-2	-	-	TRBJ2-5	TGTGCCAGCAGCTTAGATAACGGGTTCTTACCGACCCAGTACTTC	CASSLDNGFLPTQYF
TRBV28	-	once	TRBJ2-7	TGTGCCAGCAGTTTATGGGGGGTCGGATCCTACGAGCAGTACTTC	CASSLWGVGSYEQYF
TRBV5-1	-	-	TRBJ2-1	TGCGCCAGCAGCTCCTTCTCCCGGGGTGAGCAGTTCTTC	CASSSFSRGEQFF
TRBV9	-	-	TRBJ1-2	TGTGCCAGCAGCGTTTCAGGGTTCTATGGCTACACCTTC	CASSVSGFYGYTF
TRBV5-4	TRBD1	-	TRBJ2-3	TGTGCCAGCAGCTTCCTTGGGACAGGCACAGATACGCAGTATTTT	CASSFLGTGTDTQYF
TRBV9	-	-	TRBJ2-1	TGTGCCAGCAGCGCGATCTACAATGAGCAGTTCTTC	CASSAIYNEQFF
TRBV6-2/TRBV6-3	TRBD2	-	TRBJ2-5	TGTGCCAGCAGTTACCCACTAGCGAACCAAGAGACCCAGTACTTC	CASSYPLANQETQYF
TRBV3-1/TRBV3-2	-	-	TRBJ1-1	TGTGCCAGCAGCCAAGCTCACAGAGAGACTGAAGCTTTCTTT	CASSQAHRETEAFF
TRBV7-3	-	-	TRBJ2-6	TGTGCCAGCAGCCCCAACGGAGGAGGGGCCAACGTCCTGACTTTC	CASSPNGGGANVLTF
TRBV11-2	-	few	TRBJ1-6	TGTGCCAGCAGCTTAGCGGCGAATTCACCCCTCCACTTT	CASSLAANSPLHF
TRBV5-1	TRBD2	-	TRBJ2-1	TGCGCCAGCAGCTCCTTACCCCGGAGACTAGCGGGGGGCCTTAGCTCCTACAATGAGCAGTTCTTC	CASSSLPRRLAGGLSSYNEQFF
TRBV30	-	few	TRBJ2-5	TGTGCCTGGAACAATCCCTCTCGATCGCCCGGAGGGACCCAGTACTTC	CAWNNPSRSPGGTQYF
TRBV30	TRBD2	-	TRBJ2-3	TGTGCCTGGAGTCCCTCAAGCGGGAGAGTTCGGGCAGATACGCAGTATTTT	CAWSPSSGRVRADTQYF
TRBV10-3	TRBD1	-	TRBJ1-2	TGTGCCATCAGGGGGACAGGGTTTCCCTATGGCTACACCTTC	CAIRGTGFPYGYTF
TRBV20-1	-	-	TRBJ2-1	TGCAGTGCTGTGGCAAGCGAGCAGTTCTTC	CSAVASEQFF
TRBV7-4	-	few	TRBJ1-6	TGTGCCAGCAGCCCCGACAGACCTCCGAATTCACCCCTCCACTTT	CASSPDRPPNSPLHF
TRBV7-2	-	few	TRBJ1-1	TGTGCCAGCAGCCCCCGGAGCACCTTCGCTGAAGCTTTCTTT	CASSPRSTFAEAFF
TRBV30	-	-	TRBJ2-7	TGTGCCTGGAGTGTACGTTACGAGCAGTACTTC	CAWSVRYEQYF
TRBV4-2	TRBD1	once	TRBJ2-5	TGTGCCAGCAGCCATTACCCCTGGACAGGGCTGGGCCAAGAGACCCAGTACTTC	CASSHYPWTGLGQETQYF
TRBV5-1	TRBD2	-	TRBJ2-2	TGCGCCAGCAGCACCGGGACTAGCGGCCCCGTGGGGGAGCTGTTTTTT	CASSTGTSGPVGELFF
TRBV24-1	TRBD1	once	TRBJ2-5	TGTGCCACCAGTGTCTTAGGGACAGTTGGGGAGACCCAGTACTTC	CATSVLGTVGETQYF
TRBV19	-	-	TRBJ1-2	TGTGCCAGTAGTAACGTCCTGTATGGCTACACCTTC	CASSNVLYGYTF
TRBV6-5	TRBD1	-	TRBJ2-1	TGTGCCAGCAGTTACTCGCCGACAGGGAGATACAATGAGCAGTTCTTC	CASSYSPTGRYNEQFF
TRBV5-1	-	-	TRBJ2-3	TGCGCCAGCAGCTTGACTGGACAGAGCACAGATACGCAGTATTTT	CASSLTGQSTDTQYF
TRBV6-2/TRBV6-3	TRBD2	-	TRBJ2-7	TGTGCCAGCAGTTTGGGACTAGCGGGGGGCGAGCAGTACTTC	CASSLGLAGGEQYF
TRBV6-4	TRBD1	-	TRBJ1-5	TGTGCCAGCAGAGAGGACAGGCTGAGATATAGCAATCAGCCCCAGCATTTT	CASREDRLRYSNQPQHF
TRBV9	-	-	TRBJ2-2	TGTGCCAGCAGCGTAAGGGGGAGTCAAACCGGGGAGCTGTTTTTT	CASSVRGSQTGELFF
TRBV11-3	-	-	TRBJ1-6	TGTGCCAGCAGCTTAGTGGTCGGTTCGGATTCACCCCTCCACTTT	CASSLVVGSDSPLHF
TRBV2	TRBD1	-	TRBJ1-6	TGTGCCAGCAGCGGACAGGGCGTTTCACCCCTCCACTTT	CASSGQGVSPLHF
TRBV5-4	TRBD1	-	TRBJ1-6	TGTGCCAGCAGCTGGGACAGCCCTCAATATAATTCACCCCTCCACTTT	CASSWDSPQYNSPLHF
TRBV11-2	TRBD2	-	TRBJ2-3	TGTGCCAGCAGCTCTCGACTAGCGGGCAGTATCGATACGCAGTATTTT	CASSSRLAGSIDTQYF
TRBV5-1	-	-	TRBJ2-7	TGCGCCAGCAGCTTGGCTGGGGTAGACTACGAGCAGTACTTC	CASSLAGVDYEQYF
TRBV9	TRBD2	-	TRBJ2-3	TGTGCCAGCAGCGCCGGACTAGCGGGGGCGGGGGCAGATACGCAGTATTTT	CASSAGLAGAGADTQYF